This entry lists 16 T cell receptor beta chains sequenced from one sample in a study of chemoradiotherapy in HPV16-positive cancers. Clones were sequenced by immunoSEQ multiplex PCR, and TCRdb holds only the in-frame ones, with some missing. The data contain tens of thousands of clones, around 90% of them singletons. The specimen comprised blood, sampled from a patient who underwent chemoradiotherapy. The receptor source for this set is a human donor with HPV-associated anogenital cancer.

CDR3 DNA: TGTGCCAGCAGTTCCCCCACCGAAAAACTGTTTTTT. Translation: CASSSPTEKLFF. The chain couples TRBV5-4 to TRBJ1-4; D gene uncertain. The V and J ends lost 5 bases and 8 bases respectively, with 10 bases between them. CDR1 and CDR2 (germline): SGHNT, YYREEE (reference sequence). The CDR3 loop spans 12 amino acids.

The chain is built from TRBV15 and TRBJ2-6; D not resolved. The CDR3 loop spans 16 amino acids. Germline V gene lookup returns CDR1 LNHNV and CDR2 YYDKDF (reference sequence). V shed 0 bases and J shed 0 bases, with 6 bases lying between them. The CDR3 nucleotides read TGTGCCACCAGCAGAGATCACCGCTCTGGGGCCAACGTCCTGACTTTC. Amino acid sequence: CATSRDHRSGANVLTF.

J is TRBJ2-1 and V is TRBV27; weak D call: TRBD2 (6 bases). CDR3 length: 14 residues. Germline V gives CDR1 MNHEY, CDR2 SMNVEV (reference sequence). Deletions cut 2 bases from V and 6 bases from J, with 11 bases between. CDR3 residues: CASSLRESGNEQFF. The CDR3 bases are TGTGCCAGCAGTTTACGGGAGTCAGGCAATGAGCAGTTCTTC.

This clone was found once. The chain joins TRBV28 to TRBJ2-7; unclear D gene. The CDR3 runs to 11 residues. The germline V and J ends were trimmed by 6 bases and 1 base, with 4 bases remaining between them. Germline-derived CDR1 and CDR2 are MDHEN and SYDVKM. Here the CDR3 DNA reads TGTGCCAGCAGGACGTCCTACGAGCAGTACTTC. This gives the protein CASRTSYEQYF.

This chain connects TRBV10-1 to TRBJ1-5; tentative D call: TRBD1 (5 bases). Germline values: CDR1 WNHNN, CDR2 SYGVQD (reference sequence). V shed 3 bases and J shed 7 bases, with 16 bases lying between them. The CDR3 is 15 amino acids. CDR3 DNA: TGCGCCAGCAGTGAAACGGGACGCTGGGACCAGCCCCAGCATTTT. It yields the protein CASSETGRWDQPQHF.

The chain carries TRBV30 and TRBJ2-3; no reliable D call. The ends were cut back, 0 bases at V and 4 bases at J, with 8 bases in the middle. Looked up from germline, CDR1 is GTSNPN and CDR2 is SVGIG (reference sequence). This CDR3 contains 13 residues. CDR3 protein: CAWSVGLPDTQYF. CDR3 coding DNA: TGTGCCTGGAGTGTTGGTCTTCCAGATACGCAGTATTTT.

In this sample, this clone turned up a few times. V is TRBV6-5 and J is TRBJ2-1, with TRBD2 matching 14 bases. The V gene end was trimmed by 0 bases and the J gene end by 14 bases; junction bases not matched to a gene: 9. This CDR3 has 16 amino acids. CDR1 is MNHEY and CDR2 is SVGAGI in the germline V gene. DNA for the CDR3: TGTGCCAGCAGTTACTCCCCCCGGACTAGCGGGGGGTCGAAGTTCTTC. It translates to CASSYSPRTSGGSKFF.

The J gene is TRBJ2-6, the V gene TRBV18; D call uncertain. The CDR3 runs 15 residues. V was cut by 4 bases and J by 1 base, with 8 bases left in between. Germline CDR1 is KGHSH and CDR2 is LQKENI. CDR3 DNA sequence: TGTGCCAGCTCACGGGCAGGTTCTGGGGCCAACGTCCTGACTTTC. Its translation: CASSRAGSGANVLTF.

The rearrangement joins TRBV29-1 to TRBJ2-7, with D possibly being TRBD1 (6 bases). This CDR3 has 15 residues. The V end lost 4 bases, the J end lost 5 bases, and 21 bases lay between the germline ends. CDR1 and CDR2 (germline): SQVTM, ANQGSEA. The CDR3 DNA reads TGCAGCGTTGGATACACCCGCTCGGGACAAAACGAGCAGTACTTC. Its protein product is CSVGYTRSGQNEQYF.

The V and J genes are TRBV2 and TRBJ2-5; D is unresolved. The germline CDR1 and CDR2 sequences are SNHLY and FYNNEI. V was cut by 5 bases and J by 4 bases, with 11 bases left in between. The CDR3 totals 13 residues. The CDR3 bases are TGTGCCAGCAGTCCCCAAGCCCTAGAGACCCAGTACTTC. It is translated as CASSPQALETQYF.

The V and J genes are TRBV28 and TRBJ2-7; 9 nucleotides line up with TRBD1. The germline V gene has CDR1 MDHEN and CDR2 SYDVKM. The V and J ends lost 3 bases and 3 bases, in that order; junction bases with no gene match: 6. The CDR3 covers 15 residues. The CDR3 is CASSFGTGSSYEQYF. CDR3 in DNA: TGTGCCAGCAGTTTCGGGACAGGGTCGAGCTACGAGCAGTACTTC.

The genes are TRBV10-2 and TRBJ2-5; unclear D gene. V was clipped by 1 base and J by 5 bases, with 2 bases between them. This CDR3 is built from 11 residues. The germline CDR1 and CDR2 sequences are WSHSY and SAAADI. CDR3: CASSELETQYF. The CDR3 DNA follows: TGCGCCAGCAGTGAGTTGGAGACCCAGTACTTC.

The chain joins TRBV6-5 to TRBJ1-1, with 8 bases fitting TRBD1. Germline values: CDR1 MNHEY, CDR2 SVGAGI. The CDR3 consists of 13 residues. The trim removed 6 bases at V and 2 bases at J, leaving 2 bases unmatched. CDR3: CASRDRVNTEAFF. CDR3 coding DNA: TGTGCCAGCAGGGACAGGGTTAACACTGAAGCTTTCTTT.

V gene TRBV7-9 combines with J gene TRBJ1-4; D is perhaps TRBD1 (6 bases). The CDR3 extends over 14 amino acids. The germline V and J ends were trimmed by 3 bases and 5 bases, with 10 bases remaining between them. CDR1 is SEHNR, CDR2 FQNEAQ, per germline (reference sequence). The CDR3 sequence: CASSFTGINEKLFF. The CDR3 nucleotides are TGTGCCAGCAGCTTTACAGGGATAAATGAAAAACTGTTTTTT.

The DNA for the CDR3 is TGTGCCAGCAGCGACAGGGGCTATGGCTACACCTTC. It specifies CASSDRGYGYTF. V gene TRBV28 combines with J gene TRBJ1-2, with TRBD1 matching over 8 bases. There are 12 residues in the CDR3. Looked up from germline, CDR1 is MDHEN and CDR2 is SYDVKM. The V gene end was trimmed by 6 bases and the J gene end by 4 bases; junction bases not matched to a gene: 1.

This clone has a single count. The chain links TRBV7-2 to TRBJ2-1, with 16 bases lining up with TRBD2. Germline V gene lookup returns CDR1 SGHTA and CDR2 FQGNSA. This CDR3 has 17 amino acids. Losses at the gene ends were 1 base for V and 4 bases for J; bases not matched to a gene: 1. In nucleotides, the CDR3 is TGTGCCAGCAGCTTAGTGGGACTAGCGGGGGGGTACAATGAGCAGTTCTTC. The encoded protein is CASSLVGLAGGYNEQFF.